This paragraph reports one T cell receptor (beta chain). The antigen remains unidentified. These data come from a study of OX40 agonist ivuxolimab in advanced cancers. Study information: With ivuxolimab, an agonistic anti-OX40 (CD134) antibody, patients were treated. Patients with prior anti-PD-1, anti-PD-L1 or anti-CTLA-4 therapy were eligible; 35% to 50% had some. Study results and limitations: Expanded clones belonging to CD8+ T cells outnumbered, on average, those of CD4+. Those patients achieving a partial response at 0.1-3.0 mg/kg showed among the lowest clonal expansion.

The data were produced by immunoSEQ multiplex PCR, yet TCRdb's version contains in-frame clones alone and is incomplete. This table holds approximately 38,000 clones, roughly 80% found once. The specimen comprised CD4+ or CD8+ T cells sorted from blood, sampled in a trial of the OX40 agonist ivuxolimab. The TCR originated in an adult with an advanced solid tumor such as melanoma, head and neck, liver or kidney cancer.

CDR3 nucleotide sequence: TGTGCCAGCAGTTACTCGAGAAGGGTGAATGAGCAGTTCTTC. Translated, it gives CASSYSRRVNEQFF. The chain employs TRBV6-5 and TRBJ2-1; D uncertain. V was cut by 0 bases and J by 7 bases, with 10 bases left in between. Germline V gene lookup returns CDR1 MNHEY and CDR2 SVGAGI. The length of the CDR3 is 14 residues.